Shown below are 24 T cell receptor beta chains from a single sample sequenced in a study of human T cells and chemical hapten exposure. Documented time point: pre-sensitization, week 0. Specified treatment: therapeutic diphenylcyclopropenone sensitization with weekly scalp DPC. TCRdb re-analysed the RACE reads in MiXCR, keeping a single row per CDR3 protein. The sample holds fewer than 200,000 distinct CDR3 sequences; roughly 30% are singletons and the top ten take just under 3%. The sample in question was whole blood, obtained in connection with sensitization to the hapten diphenylcyclopropenone (DPC). The receptor source for this set is a woman in her thirties with alopecia areata. Some clones in this sample may be carry-over from other donors' samples.

The rearrangement joins TRBV29-1 to TRBJ2-7, with TRBD1 matching 7 bases. Looked up from germline, CDR1 is SQVTM and CDR2 is ANQGSEA. The trim removed 2 bases at V and 5 bases at J, leaving 6 bases unmatched. This CDR3 comprises 13 residues. CDR3: CSVETDRSHEQYF. CDR3 sequence (DNA): TGCAGCGTTGAAACGGACAGGTCCCACGAGCAGTACTTC.

The chain is built from TRBV11-2 and TRBJ2-7; 7 bases match TRBD1. CDR3 length equals 15 residues. Per germline, CDR1 SGHAT and CDR2 FQNNGV. The junction had 7 bases not matched to a gene; V was cut back by 2 bases and J by 3 bases. CDR3 bases: TGTGCCAGCAGCTTAACGGGACAGCCTATCTACGAGCAGTACTTC. Protein sequence: CASSLTGQPIYEQYF.

The genes are TRBV20-1 and TRBJ2-5, with a possible D match to TRBD2 (6 bases). V lost 6 bases and J 2 bases, leaving 13 bases between the germline ends. The CDR3 contains 13 residues. Germline V gene data show CDR1 as DFQATT and CDR2 as SNEGSKA (reference sequence). CDR3 in amino acids: CSAETGTQETQYF. CDR3 DNA: TGCAGTGCAGAAACCGGGACTCAAGAGACCCAGTACTTC.

This clonotype was seen many times. This chain joins TRBV28 and TRBJ1-2; D call uncertain. From germline, CDR1 is MDHEN and CDR2 SYDVKM. CDR3 length: 13 amino acids. Trimming cost V 4 bases and J 3 bases, with 9 bases left between them. This chain's CDR3 is CASSSGVDYGYTF. DNA for the CDR3: TGTGCCAGCAGTTCCGGGGTCGACTATGGCTACACCTTC.

A few counts support this clonotype. The V gene is TRBV20-1, the J gene TRBJ2-1, with 11 bases lining up with TRBD1. There are 14 residues in the CDR3. CDR1 and CDR2 (germline): DFQATT, SNEGSKA (reference sequence). V was clipped by 3 bases and J by 7 bases; unmatched bases: 5. The DNA of the CDR3 is TGCAGTGCTAGGCCCGGGACAGGGGGTAATGAGCAGTTCTTC. It translates to CSARPGTGGNEQFF.

The chain carries TRBV4-1 and TRBJ1-2, with unresolved D. Trimming cost V 1 base and J 3 bases, with 15 bases left between them. The CDR3 length is 16 residues. Germline CDR1 reads MGHRA; CDR2 reads YSYEKL. CDR3 region: CASSQAVVTADYGYTF. DNA of the CDR3: TGCGCCAGCAGCCAAGCGGTAGTGACGGCTGACTATGGCTACACCTTC.

The V call is TRBV28, the J call TRBJ2-3; maybe TRBD2 (7 bases). Germline assignment: CDR1 MDHEN and CDR2 SYDVKM. Deletions cut 2 bases from V and 2 bases from J, with 11 bases between. The length of the CDR3 is 15 residues. The CDR3 DNA follows: TGTGCCAGCAGTTTAGCGGGGGCTTTCACAGATACGCAGTATTTT. This sequence encodes CASSLAGAFTDTQYF.

This chain uses TRBV4-2 with TRBJ2-5; 8 nucleotides agree with TRBD1. The CDR3 is 16 amino acids. Unmatched junction bases numbered 13, after V lost 5 bases and J lost 5 bases. Germline V lookup: CDR1 LGHNA, CDR2 YNFKEQ. The CDR3 DNA reads as TGTGCCAGCAGCTTTAACAGGGGGTTGAGTCAGGAGACCCAGTACTTC. Translated, it gives CASSFNRGLSQETQYF.

V usage is TRBV2 and J usage is TRBJ2-1, with 9 bases aligning to TRBD2. V gave up 6 bases and J gave up 3 bases; unmatched junction bases: 18. CDR3 length: 19 amino acids. Germline V gene sequence: CDR1 SNHLY, CDR2 FYNNEI. The CDR3 loop is CASRSPLRSTSGRYNEQFF. In DNA, the CDR3 is TGTGCCAGCAGGAGTCCCCTCCGTAGTACTAGCGGGCGCTACAATGAGCAGTTCTTC.

DNA of the CDR3: TGTGCCAGCAGCCAAGATAGGGTGGGGGGGCAAGAGACCCAGTACTTC. This encodes CASSQDRVGGQETQYF. The J gene is TRBJ2-5, the V gene TRBV3-1; 7 bases agree with TRBD2. The germline gives CDR1 LGHDT, CDR2 YNNKEL (reference sequence). The V gene end was trimmed by 0 bases and the J gene end by 2 bases; junction bases not matched to a gene: 6. This CDR3 region has 16 residues.

This clonotype has at least ten counts. The CDR3, as DNA: TGCAGCGTTTATGCCGGGACGGTAGCAGATACGCAGTATTTT. It encodes CSVYAGTVADTQYF. The chain employs TRBV29-1 and TRBJ2-3; tentatively, D is TRBD1 or TRBD2 (5 bases each). CDR1 is SQVTM and CDR2 is ANQGSEA in the germline V gene. The CDR3 totals 14 residues. Trimming removed 5 bases at V and 4 bases at J, with 16 bases between.

The J gene is TRBJ2-2, the V gene TRBV20-1; the match to TRBD1 covers 8 bases. Germline V gene sequence: CDR1 DFQATT, CDR2 SNEGSKA (reference sequence). V shed 6 bases and J 2 bases; nucleotides not matched to a gene: 5. The length of the CDR3 is 14 residues. CDR3 residues: CSARQGPNTGELFF. The CDR3 DNA follows: TGCAGTGCCAGACAGGGGCCTAACACCGGGGAGCTGTTTTTT.

This clonotype has only a few counts. The chain employs TRBV3-1 and TRBJ2-7; 9 bases fit TRBD1. J lost 2 bases, V lost 3 bases, and 2 bases had no gene match. This CDR3 is 14 amino acids long. The germline gives CDR1 LGHDT, CDR2 YNNKEL (reference sequence). In nucleotides, the CDR3 is TGTGCCAGCAGCCAGTGGACAGGGGCCTACGAGCAGTACTTC. As protein: CASSQWTGAYEQYF.

J is TRBJ1-2 and V is TRBV30; no firm D call. Germline V gives CDR1 GTSNPN, CDR2 SVGIG (reference sequence). Trimming shortened V by 5 bases and J by 4 bases, and 11 bases separated the two germline ends. CDR3 size: 12 residues. CDR3 sequence reads: CAWSLSSYGYTF. The DNA of the CDR3 is TGTGCCTGGTCCCTCTCCAGCTATGGCTACACCTTC.

The V and J genes are TRBV7-2 and TRBJ1-6; TRBD1 matches at 7 bases. This CDR3 has 14 amino acids. V shed 5 bases, J shed 9 bases, and the junction held 7 bases outside the gene matches. Germline CDR1 is SGHTA and CDR2 is FQGNSA. The CDR3 sequence: CASSTRQGGSPLHF. CDR3 nucleotides: TGTGCCAGCAGCACCAGACAGGGAGGTTCACCCCTCCACTTT.

This clonotype appeared a few times. The chain combines TRBV6-5 with TRBJ1-3; no reliable D call. The ends were cut back, 0 bases at V and 0 bases at J, with 6 bases in the middle. This CDR3 has 15 residues. CDR1 MNHEY and CDR2 SVGAGI come from the germline V gene. CDR3 DNA sequence: TGTGCCAGCAGTTACTCGATTTCCTCTGGAAACACCATATATTTT. Its translation: CASSYSISSGNTIYF.

The chain links TRBV6-2 or TRBV6-3 to TRBJ1-5; D call uncertain. The V end lost 6 bases, the J end lost 2 bases, and 5 bases lay between the germline ends. The CDR3 loop spans 12 amino acids. Germline CDR1 and CDR2: MNHEY and SVGEGT. CDR3 residues: CASREGNQPQHF. The DNA of the CDR3 is TGTGCCAGCAGGGAGGGCAATCAGCCCCAGCATTTT.

The chain employs TRBV27 and TRBJ1-2, with a weak D call TRBD1 (6 bases). Trimming took off 2 bases at V and 0 bases at J, with 10 bases between the two ends. The CDR3 length is 15 residues. Germline V gene data show CDR1 as MNHEY and CDR2 as SMNVEV (reference sequence). CDR3 DNA sequence: TGTGCCAGCAGTTTAAGGGGGGGGGCTAACTATGGCTACACCTTC. Translated, it gives CASSLRGGANYGYTF.

This clonotype turned up a few times. The chain combines TRBV9 with TRBJ1-5; TRBD1 agrees at 7 bases. The J segment lost 2 bases and the V segment lost 5 bases, leaving 7 bases of the junction unmatched. Germline V gives CDR1 SGDLS, CDR2 YYNGEE. The length of the CDR3 is 15 residues. In DNA form, the CDR3 reads TGTGCCAGCAGTCCAGGGGGGGGCCGCAATCAGCCCCAGCATTTT. Translated, it gives CASSPGGGRNQPQHF.

A few counts support this clonotype. The chain is built from TRBV4-3 and TRBJ1-5, with unresolved D. In germline, CDR1 is LGHNA, CDR2 YSLEER. The CDR3 is 15 residues long. V was clipped by 0 bases and J by 3 bases, with 9 bases between them. In nucleotides, the CDR3 is TGCGCCAGCAGCCAAGATGTGGGGAACAATCAGCCCCAGCATTTT. Translated, it gives CASSQDVGNNQPQHF.

CDR3 in amino acids: CASSPPGGRVQYF. In DNA, the CDR3 is TGTGCCAGCAGTCCCCCGGGGGGGAGGGTGCAGTACTTC. The chain joins TRBV28 to TRBJ2-7, with TRBD2 identical over 8 bases. The CDR3 spans 13 residues. The germline gives CDR1 MDHEN, CDR2 SYDVKM. With 5 bases clipped from V and 9 bases from J, the junction kept 9 bases outside the gene matches. Filled out from reference TRBV28 and TRBJ2-7, the complete variable domain reads DVKVTQSSRYLVKRTGEKVFLECVQDMDHENMFWYRQDPGLGLRLIYFSYDVKMKEKGDIPEGYSVSREKKERFSLILESASTNQTSMYLCASSPPGGRVQYFGPGTRLTVT.

A few counts support this clonotype. This sequence joins TRBV13 and TRBJ1-1, with D possibly TRBD1 on 6 matching bases. The V gene's germline CDR1 is PRHDT and CDR2 FYEKMQ (reference sequence). This CDR3 comprises 15 residues. With 0 bases removed from V and 1 base from J, the gap between germline ends came to 9 bases. The CDR3 bases are TGTGCCAGCAGCTTAGGTCCAGGGGCGAACACTGAAGCTTTCTTT. This translates into CASSLGPGANTEAFF. Full variable domain (missing parts from reference TRBV13 and TRBJ1-1): AAGVIQSPRHLIKEKRETATLKCYPIPRHDTVYWYQQGPGQDPQFLISFYEKMQSDKGSIPDRFSAQQFSDYHSELNMSSLELGDSALYFCASSLGPGANTEAFFGQGTRLTVV.

This chain uses TRBV5-6 with TRBJ2-3, with a possible D match to TRBD2 (8 bases). The CDR3 has 16 amino acids. Trimming took 2 bases from V and 4 from J, leaving 17 bases between them. The germline CDR1 and CDR2 sequences are SGHDT and YYEEEE. CDR3 residues: CASSFGQAGGADTQYF. The CDR3 bases are TGTGCCAGCAGCTTCGGACAGGCGGGGGGCGCAGATACGCAGTATTTT.

This clonotype occurred a few times. V and J are TRBV7-6 and TRBJ2-5; TRBD1 might be the D (6 bases). Germline values: CDR1 SGHVS, CDR2 FNYEAQ. The CDR3 contains 14 residues. Trimming left V 0 bases short and J 4 bases short, with 9 bases between. The CDR3 sequence: CASSLASRGETQYF. In nucleotides, the CDR3 is TGTGCCAGCAGCTTAGCTTCCAGGGGAGAGACCCAGTACTTC.